This T cell receptor (beta chain) was sequenced in a study of CD8 T cells in Susac syndrome. An input of about 0.45 to 1 ug of RNA was subjected to reverse transcription using random hexamers. In TCRdb, the immunoSEQ multiplex PCR reads were re-called with MiXCR into one record per CDR3 protein. The sample contains approximately 57,000 distinct CDR3 sequences, 95% of which appear only once. V shed 3 bases and J shed 1 base, with 6 bases lying between them. The germline CDR1 and CDR2 sequences are MGHRA and YSYEKL. This CDR3 region has 14 residues. Findings and limits, study-wide: Across the total CD8+ repertoires, around 15 Susac-specific public clones were detected, and across the CD8+ TEMRA repertoires, roughly five such clones were detected.

A word on this clonotype: Its antigen is undetermined.

The chain carries TRBV4-1 and TRBJ2-2; no definite D call. Sample: CD8+ T cells from PBMCs. This receptor was taken from a human donor with Susac syndrome. The DNA for the CDR3 is TGCGCCAGCAGCCATGCATTGAACACCGGGGAGCTGTTTTTT. Protein product: CASSHALNTGELFF.